The rows below give T cell receptor beta chains drawn from one sample of a study of blood T cells in healthy people across ages. TCRdb re-called the 5' RACE reads through MiXCR, storing one row per CDR3 protein. The sample holds approximately 1.5 million distinct CDR3 sequences, 40% to 45% seen once. Sequencing was performed on blood. Source of these receptors: a woman under 30 in good health. The CDR3 runs from the conserved cysteine through the conserved F or W. D genes are given only for firm matches. The size of a clone is reported for some rows only, either as once, few or many, or as a class for expanded clones.

length	V	D	J	size	CDR3	DNA
13	TRBV30	TRBD2	TRBJ2-1	.	CAWREGLAREQFF	TGTGCCTGGAGGGAGGGACTAGCTCGTGAGCAGTTCTTC
12	TRBV27	.	TRBJ2-7	few	CASRSGPYEQYF	TGTGCCAGCAGATCCGGACCGTACGAGCAGTACTTC
12	TRBV6-2/TRBV6-3	.	TRBJ1-1	.	CASRVSFTEAFF	TGTGCCAGCAGAGTATCCTTCACTGAAGCTTTCTTT
14	TRBV6-5	.	TRBJ1-2	.	CASTGPRGDGGYTF	TGTGCCAGCACCGGACCCCGGGGGGACGGTGGCTACACCTTC
12	TRBV29-1	.	TRBJ1-1	.	CSVEGEGTEAFF	TGCAGCGTTGAAGGGGAGGGCACTGAAGCTTTCTTT
15	TRBV9	TRBD2	TRBJ2-7	.	CASSVDTGLVNEQYF	TGTGCCAGCAGCGTCGACACAGGACTAGTCAATGAGCAGTACTTC
16	TRBV11-2	.	TRBJ2-5	.	CASSLGWDTIQETQYF	TGTGCCAGCAGCTTAGGATGGGATACGATACAAGAGACCCAGTACTTC
15	TRBV6-2/TRBV6-3	.	TRBJ2-2	few	CASKILGLNTGELFF	TGTGCCAGCAAGATTTTGGGGTTGAACACCGGGGAGCTGTTTTTT
14	TRBV6-5	TRBD2	TRBJ2-1	few	CASRAGGPYNEQFF	TGTGCCAGCAGGGCGGGGGGGCCCTACAATGAGCAGTTCTTC
15	TRBV28	TRBD1	TRBJ2-7	.	CASSYSGTETYEQYF	TGTGCCAGCAGTTACTCCGGGACAGAGACCTACGAGCAGTACTTC
15	TRBV6-4	TRBD2	TRBJ2-1	once	CASSDGAGGPDEQFF	TGTGCCAGCAGTGACGGAGCGGGGGGGCCCGATGAGCAGTTCTTC
13	TRBV5-1	.	TRBJ2-2	.	CASSGGITGELFF	TGCGCCAGCAGCGGGGGGATCACCGGGGAGCTGTTTTTT
13	TRBV27	TRBD1	TRBJ2-4	.	CASSTLAGGIQYF	TGTGCCAGCAGCACCCTCGCAGGGGGCATTCAGTACTTC
13	TRBV28	.	TRBJ2-5	few	CASSYSGEETQYF	TGTGCCAGCAGTTATTCAGGAGAAGAGACCCAGTACTTC
16	TRBV13	.	TRBJ2-7	.	CARSLGGTPVRYEQYF	TGTGCCCGCAGCTTAGGCGGGACTCCCGTTCGATACGAGCAGTACTTC
15	TRBV7-2	TRBD1	TRBJ2-1	many	CASSVDRGIYNEQFF	TGTGCCAGCAGCGTGGACAGGGGGATTTACAATGAGCAGTTCTTC
16	TRBV5-1	TRBD2	TRBJ2-3	.	CASSLVQRGAGDTQYF	TGCGCCAGCAGCTTGGTACAGCGGGGGGCAGGAGATACGCAGTATTTT
16	TRBV7-2	.	TRBJ2-7	few	CASSLVWDTSYNEQYF	TGTGCCAGCAGCTTAGTTTGGGACACATCCTACAATGAGCAGTACTTC
15	TRBV20-1	TRBD2	TRBJ2-3	few	CSAAPPLAGTDTQYF	TGCAGTGCTGCCCCCCCACTAGCGGGGACGGATACGCAGTATTTT
18	TRBV9	.	TRBJ1-2	few	CASSVERTTISPNYGYTF	TGTGCCAGCAGCGTAGAGAGGACAACAATTTCCCCTAACTATGGCTACACCTTC
16	TRBV7-6	.	TRBJ2-7	few	CASSLGGGLGTYEQYF	TGTGCCAGCAGCTTAGGTGGCGGGTTGGGGACTTACGAGCAGTACTTC
12	TRBV5-1	.	TRBJ2-1	.	CASSRDGAEQFF	TGCGCCAGCAGCCGGGATGGGGCTGAGCAGTTCTTC
15	TRBV27	.	TRBJ2-3	.	CASSLSVRATDTQYF	TGTGCCAGCAGTTTATCAGTGCGCGCGACAGATACGCAGTATTTT
13	TRBV12-3/TRBV12-4	.	TRBJ2-1	.	CASSVLGVSEQFF	TGTGCCAGCAGTGTTTTGGGGGTTAGTGAGCAGTTCTTC
13	TRBV27	.	TRBJ1-2	.	CASSTGSGYGYTF	TGTGCCAGCAGTACAGGGTCCGGCTATGGCTACACCTTC
15	TRBV9	.	TRBJ2-2	.	CASSVLSGHTGELFF	TGTGCCAGCAGCGTACTTTCCGGACACACCGGGGAGCTGTTTTTT
14	TRBV7-9	.	TRBJ1-5	.	CASSLKSSNQPQHF	TGTGCCAGCAGCTTAAAGAGTAGCAATCAGCCCCAGCATTTT
16	TRBV12-3/TRBV12-4	.	TRBJ1-4	.	CASSLAGGRRNEKLFF	TGTGCCAGCAGTTTAGCGGGGGGGAGGAGAAATGAAAAACTGTTTTTT
13	TRBV29-1	TRBD1	TRBJ1-1	few	CSVGLDRVSEAFF	TGCAGCGTTGGTCTCGACAGGGTATCTGAAGCTTTCTTT
16	TRBV28	TRBD1	TRBJ2-7	.	CASIPSGTANFYEQYF	TGTGCCAGCATCCCATCCGGGACAGCAAACTTCTACGAGCAGTACTTC
16	TRBV6-5	.	TRBJ1-1	.	CASSRRDTRLNTEAFF	TGTGCCAGCAGCCGACGGGATACCAGGCTGAACACTGAAGCTTTCTTT
14	TRBV20-1	.	TRBJ2-3	.	CSASGQGFGDTQYF	TGCAGTGCTAGCGGCCAGGGGTTTGGAGATACGCAGTATTTT